This record concerns one T cell receptor (beta chain) sequence. The missing CDR3 end, 3 residues past where the read stops, is filled in from the germline J gene. This record belongs to a study of T cells in women clearing cervical HPV infection. Germline V gives CDR1 SNHLY, CDR2 FYNNEI. The CDR3 is made up of 14 amino acids. With 6 bases clipped from V and 9 bases from J, the junction kept 10 bases outside the gene matches. The repertoire was sequenced with immunoSEQ multiplex PCR; TCRdb's copy has only in-frame clones and lacks some. This sample's clone table lists about 39,000 clones. This sequence joins TRBV2 and TRBJ2-1; 8 bases match TRBD2. The specimen sequenced was blood buffy coat. The source of this sequence is a woman aged 18 to 75 with a cervical HPV16 infection that either progressed to CIN3+ or cleared (not recorded which). The CDR3 region is CASSRGGSPGEQFF. CDR3 DNA (partial): TGTGCCAGCAGCCGCGGGGGGTCACCGGGTGAG.